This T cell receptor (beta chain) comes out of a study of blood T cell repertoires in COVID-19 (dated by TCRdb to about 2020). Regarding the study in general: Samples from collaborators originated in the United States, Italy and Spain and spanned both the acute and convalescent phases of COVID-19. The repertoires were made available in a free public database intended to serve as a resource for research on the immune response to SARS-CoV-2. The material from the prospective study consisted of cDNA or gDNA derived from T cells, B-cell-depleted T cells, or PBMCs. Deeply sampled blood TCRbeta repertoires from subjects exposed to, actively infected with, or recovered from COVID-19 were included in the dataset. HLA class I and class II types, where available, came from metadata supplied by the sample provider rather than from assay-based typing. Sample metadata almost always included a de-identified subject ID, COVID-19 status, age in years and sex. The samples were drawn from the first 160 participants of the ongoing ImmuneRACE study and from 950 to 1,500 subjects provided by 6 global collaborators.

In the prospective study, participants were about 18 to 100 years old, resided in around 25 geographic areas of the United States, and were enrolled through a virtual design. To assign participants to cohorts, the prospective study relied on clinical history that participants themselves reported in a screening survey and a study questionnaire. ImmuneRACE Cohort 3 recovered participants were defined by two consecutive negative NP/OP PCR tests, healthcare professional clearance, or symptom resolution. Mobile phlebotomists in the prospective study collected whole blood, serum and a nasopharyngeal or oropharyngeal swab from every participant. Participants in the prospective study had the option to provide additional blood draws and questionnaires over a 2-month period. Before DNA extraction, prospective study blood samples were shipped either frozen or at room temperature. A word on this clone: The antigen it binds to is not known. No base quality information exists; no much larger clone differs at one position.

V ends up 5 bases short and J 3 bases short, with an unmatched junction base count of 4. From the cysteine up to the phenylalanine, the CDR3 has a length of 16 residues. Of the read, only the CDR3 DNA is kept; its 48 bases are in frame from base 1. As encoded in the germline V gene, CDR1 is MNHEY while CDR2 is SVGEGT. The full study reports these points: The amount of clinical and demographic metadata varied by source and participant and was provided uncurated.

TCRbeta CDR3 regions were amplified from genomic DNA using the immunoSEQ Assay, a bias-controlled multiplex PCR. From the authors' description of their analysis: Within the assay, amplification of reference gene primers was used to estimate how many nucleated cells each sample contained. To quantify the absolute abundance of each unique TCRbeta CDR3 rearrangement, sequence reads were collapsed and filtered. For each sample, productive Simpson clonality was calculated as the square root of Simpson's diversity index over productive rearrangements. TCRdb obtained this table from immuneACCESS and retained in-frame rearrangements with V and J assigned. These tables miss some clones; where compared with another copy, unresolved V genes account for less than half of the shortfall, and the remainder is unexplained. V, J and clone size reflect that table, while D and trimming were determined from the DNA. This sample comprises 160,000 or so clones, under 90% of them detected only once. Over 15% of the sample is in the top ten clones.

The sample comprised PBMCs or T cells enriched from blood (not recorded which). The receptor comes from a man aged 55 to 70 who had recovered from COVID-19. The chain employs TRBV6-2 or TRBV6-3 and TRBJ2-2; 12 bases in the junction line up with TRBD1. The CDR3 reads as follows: CASSEGQGADTGELFF. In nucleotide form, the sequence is TGTGCCAGCAGTGAGGGACAGGGGGCCGACACCGGGGAGCTGTTTTTT.